The 28 T cell receptor beta chains given below trace back to one sample, sequenced in a study of blood T cell repertoires in COVID-19. Produced via immunoSEQ multiplex PCR; TCRdb's table is partial and in-frame only. The table includes around 60,000 clones, 91% detected once. The sample taken for sequencing was peripheral blood. The receptor set was obtained from a man in his sixties with acute or convalescent COVID-19.

V and J are TRBV28 and TRBJ1-3; D not certain. Germline V gene sequence: CDR1 MDHEN, CDR2 SYDVKM. V lost 5 bases and J 0 bases, leaving 8 bases between the germline ends. The CDR3 extends over 14 amino acids. The DNA for the CDR3 is TGTGCCAGCAGTCGTAGTACCTCTGGAAACACCATATATTTT. It translates to CASSRSTSGNTIYF. Full variable domain (outside the CDR3, taken from reference TRBV28 and TRBJ1-3): DVKVTQSSRYLVKRTGEKVFLECVQDMDHENMFWYRQDPGLGLRLIYFSYDVKMKEKGDIPEGYSVSREKKERFSLILESASTNQTSMYLCASSRSTSGNTIYFGEGSWLTVV.

The rearrangement links TRBV19 to TRBJ1-2; no firm D call. V was shortened by 5 bases and J by 7 bases, with 11 bases between the two germline ends. Looked up from germline, CDR1 is LNHDA and CDR2 is SQIVND (reference sequence). This CDR3 region has 12 residues. CDR3 sequence (DNA): TGTGCCAGTAGTTCGATGGCGGTTGGCTACACCTTC. Translation gives CASSSMAVGYTF.

The V and J genes are TRBV4-2 and TRBJ1-2; TRBD1 might be the D (6 bases). Trimming shortened V by 0 bases and J by 7 bases, and 15 bases separated the two germline ends. Germline loops: CDR1 LGHNA, CDR2 YNFKEQ. The CDR3 spans 15 residues. CDR3 nucleotides: TGTGCCAGCAGCCAAGAGGGAGACAGGACTAGTGGCTACACCTTC. This codes for CASSQEGDRTSGYTF.

The chain has TRBV11-2 and TRBJ2-1; 8 bases agree with TRBD2. Unmatched junction bases numbered 5, after V lost 6 bases and J lost 10 bases. Germline V gene data show CDR1 as SGHAT and CDR2 as FQNNGV. The CDR3 is made up of 12 amino acids. CDR3 DNA sequence: TGTGCCAGCAGTTCAGAGCGGGGGGAGCAGTTCTTC. It is translated as CASSSERGEQFF. The complete variable domain, with remaining parts taken from reference TRBV11-2 and TRBJ2-1, reads EAGVAQSPRYKIIEKRQSVAFWCNPISGHATLYWYQQILGQGPKLLIQFQNNGVVDDSQLPKDRFSAERLKGVDSTLKIQPAKLEDSAVYLCASSSERGEQFFGPGTRLTVL.

This clone was seen once. This rearrangement joins TRBV27 to TRBJ1-2, with 8 nucleotides matching TRBD1. The CDR3 extends over 15 amino acids. Germline V gene data show CDR1 as MNHEY and CDR2 as SMNVEV (reference sequence). V was clipped by 5 bases and J by 2 bases; unmatched bases: 7. The CDR3 DNA is TGTGCCAGCAGTGTCGGGACAGGCCTAAACTATGGCTACACCTTC. The encoded protein is CASSVGTGLNYGYTF.

The chain couples TRBV24-1 to TRBJ2-1; 9 nucleotides line up with TRBD2. Trimming took 6 bases from V and 3 from J; bases not matched to a gene: 8. This CDR3 spans 16 amino acids. CDR1 is KGHDR, CDR2 SFDVKD, per germline. The chain's CDR3 is CATSSLSGRGYNEQFF. Written as DNA, the CDR3 is TGTGCCACCAGTTCACTTAGCGGGAGAGGCTACAATGAGCAGTTCTTC.

This chain links TRBV20-1 with TRBJ2-2; D is uncertain. This CDR3 contains 13 residues. Germline V gene sequence: CDR1 DFQATT, CDR2 SNEGSKA (reference sequence). V was shortened by 3 bases and J by 2 bases, with 7 bases between the two germline ends. In DNA form, the CDR3 reads TGCAGTGCTAGTCCTGTCAACACCGGGGAGCTGTTTTTT. Protein product: CSASPVNTGELFF.

The count of this clone is one. The rearrangement links TRBV7-2 to TRBJ2-5; 9 positions match TRBD2. Germline V lookup: CDR1 SGHTA, CDR2 FQGNSA. There are 15 residues in the CDR3. V shed 3 bases, J shed 5 bases, and the junction held 7 bases outside the gene matches. The CDR3 is CASSLSAGGGETQYF. The DNA for the CDR3 is TGTGCCAGCAGCTTGTCAGCGGGGGGAGGGGAGACCCAGTACTTC. Together with reference TRBV7-2 and TRBJ2-5, the CDR3 gives the full variable domain: GAGVSQSPSNKVTEKGKDVELRCDPISGHTALYWYRQSLGQGLEFLIYFQGNSAPDKSGLPSDRFSAERTGGSVSTLTIQRTQQEDSAVYLCASSLSAGGGETQYFGPGTRLLVL.

The rearrangement uses TRBV4-3 and TRBJ2-7; the match to TRBD1 covers 8 bases. Germline V gene data show CDR1 as LGHNA and CDR2 as YSLEER. Trimming removed 4 bases from V and 0 bases from J; junction bases left unmatched: 2. The CDR3 spans 14 residues. The CDR3 DNA is TGCGCCAGCAGCCCTACAGGGGGCTCCTACGAGCAGTACTTC. Translated: CASSPTGGSYEQYF.

The chain links TRBV27 to TRBJ1-2; the match to TRBD1 covers 9 bases. The CDR3 sequence is 13 residues long. Unmatched junction bases numbered 5, after V lost 5 bases and J lost 7 bases. Germline assignment: CDR1 MNHEY and CDR2 SMNVEV (reference sequence). The CDR3 here is CASSPGTGSGYTF. In DNA, the CDR3 is TGTGCCAGCAGTCCTGGGACAGGGAGTGGCTACACCTTC.

CDR3 sequence: CASSQGLVGEQYF. The CDR3 nucleotides are TGCGCCAGCAGCCAAGGACTAGTTGGAGAGCAGTACTTC. The chain links TRBV4-3 to TRBJ2-7; tentative D call: TRBD2 (6 bases). From germline, CDR1 is LGHNA and CDR2 YSLEER. This CDR3 is built from 13 residues. Trimming took 1 base from V and 7 from J, leaving 11 bases between them.

This chain joins TRBV15 and TRBJ1-3; weak D call: TRBD1 (6 bases). Germline loops: CDR1 LNHNV, CDR2 YYDKDF (reference sequence). The CDR3 is 15 residues long. The germline V and J ends were trimmed by 1 base and 3 bases, with 10 bases remaining between them. CDR3 DNA sequence: TGTGCCACCAGCAGAGCGACAGGTTTTGGAAACACCATATATTTT. This translates into CATSRATGFGNTIYF.

The chain joins TRBV16 to TRBJ2-7, with TRBD1 identical over 9 bases. The junction had 9 bases not matched to a gene; V was cut back by 4 bases and J by 2 bases. CDR1 and CDR2 from the germline V gene are KGHSY and FQNENV. The CDR3 runs to 16 residues. The CDR3 region is CASSPGGQGRAYEQYF. The CDR3, as DNA: TGTGCCAGCAGCCCGGGAGGACAGGGGAGGGCCTACGAGCAGTACTTC.

This clone was detected only a few times. This chain uses TRBV11-1 with TRBJ2-3; 7 bases are a match to TRBD2. CDR3 length equals 11 residues. The trim removed 8 bases at V and 4 bases at J, leaving 0 bases unmatched. Germline-derived CDR1 and CDR2 are SGHAT and FQDESV (reference sequence). CDR3 bases: TGTGCCAGCGCGGGAGCAGATACGCAGTATTTT. It translates to CASAGADTQYF.

The rearrangement uses TRBV19 and TRBJ2-1; TRBD2 agrees at 9 bases. Germline trimming cut 7 bases from V and 8 bases from J; bases unmatched to any gene: 12. Germline V gives CDR1 LNHDA, CDR2 SQIVND (reference sequence). The CDR3 covers 15 residues. CDR3 coding DNA: TGTGCCAGTACCCCTGGGGCGGGAGGGCCCCATGAGCAGTTCTTC. It codes for CASTPGAGGPHEQFF. Together with reference TRBV19 and TRBJ2-1, the CDR3 gives the full variable domain: DGGITQSPKYLFRKEGQNVTLSCEQNLNHDAMYWYRQDPGQGLRLIYYSQIVNDFQKGDIAEGYSVSREKKESFPLTVTSAQKNPTAFYLCASTPGAGGPHEQFFGPGTRLTVL.

CDR3 nucleotide sequence: TGTGCCAGCTCACCAGCTACGGGGGATACGCAGTATTTT. Translation: CASSPATGDTQYF. The genes are TRBV18 and TRBJ2-3; D is possibly TRBD2 (5 bases). Trimming shortened V by 2 bases and J by 6 bases, and 9 bases separated the two germline ends. This CDR3 comprises 13 residues. CDR1 and CDR2 (germline): KGHSH, LQKENI.

This chain links TRBV28 with TRBJ2-7; D remains ambiguous. V shed 3 bases and J shed 1 base, with 10 bases lying between them. Germline assignment: CDR1 MDHEN and CDR2 SYDVKM. This CDR3 region has 14 residues. The CDR3 DNA follows: TGTGCCAGCAGTTTCTTGGTCAGTTCCTACGAGCAGTACTTC. Its protein product is CASSFLVSSYEQYF.

The V call is TRBV19, the J call TRBJ1-1; 9 bases fit TRBD1. J was trimmed by 8 bases and V by 7 bases; bases with no gene match: 8. In germline, CDR1 is LNHDA, CDR2 SQIVND (reference sequence). The CDR3 runs to 13 residues. The CDR3 is CASTRDREAEAFF. The DNA for the CDR3 is TGTGCCAGTACCCGGGACAGGGAGGCGGAAGCTTTCTTT.

This clone has only a few counts. J is TRBJ2-7 and V is TRBV7-9; D is ambiguous. The CDR3 contains 15 residues. From germline, CDR1 is SEHNR and CDR2 FQNEAQ (reference sequence). V lost 1 base and J 6 bases, leaving 16 bases between the germline ends. The CDR3 coding sequence is TGTGCCAGCAGCTTAGTGCGGCAGCCTGGTGGCGAGCAGTACTTC. This sequence encodes CASSLVRQPGGEQYF.

This chain uses TRBV28 with TRBJ2-5; the D gene is possibly TRBD2 (5 bases). The V end was cut by 8 bases, the J end by 6 bases, with 16 bases between. The germline V gene has CDR1 MDHEN and CDR2 SYDVKM. The CDR3 is 13 amino acids. CDR3 bases: TGTGCCAGCGAGATGCCCGGGGTACAGACCCAGTACTTC. Amino acids: CASEMPGVQTQYF.

The chain employs TRBV4-1 and TRBJ1-2; TRBD1 aligns across 10 bases. The V segment lost 0 bases and the J segment 4 bases; nucleotides outside the gene matches: 8. This CDR3 has 17 amino acids. The germline CDR1 and CDR2 sequences are MGHRA and YSYEKL. The DNA of the CDR3 is TGCGCCAGCAGCCAAGAAGCCACCCGGACAGGGGGCTATGGCTACACCTTC. Protein sequence: CASSQEATRTGGYGYTF.

This chain links TRBV29-1 with TRBJ2-1; D is perhaps TRBD2 (5 bases). V was pared by 5 bases and J by 9 bases, with 11 bases between. In germline, CDR1 is SQVTM, CDR2 ANQGSEA. CDR3 length: 11 amino acids. The CDR3 bases are TGCAGCGTTCCCAGCGGAGTTGAGCAGTTCTTC. It encodes CSVPSGVEQFF.

The rearrangement joins TRBV7-8 to TRBJ2-7; TRBD1 agrees at 8 bases. CDR3 length: 14 residues. CDR1 is SGHVS, CDR2 FQNEAQ, per germline. The V and J ends lost 5 bases and 2 bases, in that order; junction bases with no gene match: 5. This CDR3 is CASSGRQGPYEQYF. The DNA for the CDR3 is TGTGCCAGCAGCGGGCGACAGGGGCCCTACGAGCAGTACTTC.

This sequence joins TRBV7-9 and TRBJ1-2; tentatively, D is TRBD1 (6 bases). Trimming took 5 bases from V and 2 from J, leaving 9 bases between them. In germline, CDR1 is SEHNR, CDR2 FQNEAQ (reference sequence). The CDR3 is 13 amino acids. CDR3 sequence reads: CASSRGQNYGYTF. DNA of the CDR3: TGTGCCAGCAGCCGCGGACAGAACTATGGCTACACCTTC.

Written as DNA, the CDR3 is TGTGCCAGCAGAAGTCGATTGGTGGGAGGTGGCACTGAAGCTTTCTTT. It yields the protein CASRSRLVGGGTEAFF. V and J are TRBV28 and TRBJ1-1; D call uncertain. Germline V CDR1 and CDR2: MDHEN, SYDVKM. Trimming cost V 6 bases and J 4 bases, with 21 bases left between them. This CDR3 is built from 16 residues. Using reference TRBV28 and TRBJ1-1 for the parts outside the CDR3, the full variable domain is DVKVTQSSRYLVKRTGEKVFLECVQDMDHENMFWYRQDPGLGLRLIYFSYDVKMKEKGDIPEGYSVSREKKERFSLILESASTNQTSMYLCASRSRLVGGGTEAFFGQGTRLTVV.

The chain couples TRBV27 to TRBJ2-3, with 16 bases aligning to TRBD2. After removal of 4 bases from V and 6 bases from J, the junction contained 13 bases not matched to a gene. Germline-derived CDR1 and CDR2 are MNHEY and SMNVEV (reference sequence). CDR3 length equals 19 residues. In DNA form, the CDR3 reads TGTGCCAGCAGTTCTTCCCCGGGACTAGCGGGAGGGCCGAGGGATACGCAGTATTTT. It translates to CASSSSPGLAGGPRDTQYF.

The genes are TRBV6-6 and TRBJ2-7; TRBD2 agrees at 8 bases. The CDR3 contains 15 residues. J gave up 1 base and V 6 bases, and 8 bases lay outside the gene matches. From germline, CDR1 is MNHNY and CDR2 SVGAGI (reference sequence). CDR3 sequence reads: CASSTSGRPSYEQYF. The CDR3 DNA follows: TGTGCCAGCAGCACGAGCGGGAGACCTTCCTACGAGCAGTACTTC.

This clone was counted once. This chain joins TRBV11-3 and TRBJ2-7; no clear D gene. This CDR3 has 12 residues. V was clipped by 1 base and J by 4 bases, with 5 bases between them. Germline loops: CDR1 SGHNT, CDR2 YENEEA. The chain's CDR3 is CASSLGRYEQYF. In nucleotides, the CDR3 is TGTGCCAGCAGCTTAGGCAGGTACGAGCAGTACTTC.